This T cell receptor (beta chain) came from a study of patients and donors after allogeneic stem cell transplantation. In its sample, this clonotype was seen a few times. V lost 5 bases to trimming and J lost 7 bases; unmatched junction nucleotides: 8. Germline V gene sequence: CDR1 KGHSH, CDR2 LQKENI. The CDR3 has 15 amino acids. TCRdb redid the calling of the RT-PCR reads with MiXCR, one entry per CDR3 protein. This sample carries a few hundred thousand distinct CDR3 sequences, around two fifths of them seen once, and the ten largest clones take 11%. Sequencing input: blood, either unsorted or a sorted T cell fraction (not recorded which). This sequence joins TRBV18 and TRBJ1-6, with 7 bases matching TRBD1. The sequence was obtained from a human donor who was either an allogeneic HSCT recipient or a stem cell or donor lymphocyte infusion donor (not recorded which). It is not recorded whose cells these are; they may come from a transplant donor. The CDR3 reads CASSSQGVNNSPLHF. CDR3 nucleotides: TGTGCCAGCTCATCCCAGGGGGTAAACAATTCACCCCTCCACTTT.